A selection of T cell receptor beta chains follows, all from one sample in a study of patients and donors after allogeneic stem cell transplantation. TCRdb recomputed calls from the RT-PCR reads with MiXCR, one row per CDR3 protein. The sample lists 200,000 to 250,000 distinct CDR3 sequences, roughly 13% occurring once. What was sequenced was blood, either unsorted or a sorted T cell fraction (not recorded which). The source is a human donor who was either an allogeneic HSCT recipient or a stem cell or donor lymphocyte infusion donor (not recorded which). It is not recorded whose cells these are; they may come from a transplant donor. CDR3s include the opening cysteine and the closing phenylalanine or tryptophan. A D gene is named only where the DNA matches it firmly. Only some rows state a clone size, as once, few, many or a class for expanded clones.

abundance: many
v_gene: TRBV7-2
j_gene: TRBJ2-7
d_gene: .
CDR3aa: CASSLLGNPYEQYF
CDR3nt: TGTGCCAGCAGCTTACTAGGAAACCCCTACGAGCAGTACTTC

abundance: many
v_gene: TRBV14
j_gene: TRBJ2-2
d_gene: TRBD2
CDR3aa: CASSQDPLAGVVPGELFF
CDR3nt: TGTGCCAGCAGCCAAGATCCCCTAGCGGGAGTGGTGCCCGGGGAGCTGTTTTTT

abundance: .
v_gene: TRBV13
j_gene: TRBJ2-7
d_gene: .
CDR3aa: CASSLGWPSEQYF
CDR3nt: TGTGCCAGCAGCTTAGGTTGGCCTAGCGAGCAGTACTTC

abundance: few
v_gene: TRBV5-5
j_gene: TRBJ2-1
d_gene: TRBD2
CDR3aa: CASSPTSDHMNEQFF
CDR3nt: TGTGCCAGCAGCCCAACTAGCGACCATATGAATGAGCAGTTCTTC

abundance: .
v_gene: TRBV5-6
j_gene: TRBJ1-1
d_gene: .
CDR3aa: CASSGGQGTEAFF
CDR3nt: TGTGCCAGCAGCGGGGGGCAGGGCACTGAAGCTTTCTTT

abundance: many
v_gene: TRBV11-2
j_gene: TRBJ2-2
d_gene: TRBD1
CDR3aa: CASSLGQGNTGELFF
CDR3nt: TGTGCCAGCAGCTTAGGACAGGGGAACACCGGGGAGCTGTTTTTT

abundance: few
v_gene: TRBV7-9
j_gene: TRBJ1-4
d_gene: .
CDR3aa: CASSLGQALGEKLFF
CDR3nt: TGTGCCAGCAGCTTAGGACAGGCCTTGGGTGAAAAACTGTTTTTT

abundance: .
v_gene: TRBV6-1
j_gene: TRBJ1-5
d_gene: .
CDR3aa: CASSATSNQPQHF
CDR3nt: TGTGCCAGCAGTGCAACTAGCAATCAGCCCCAGCATTTT

abundance: few
v_gene: TRBV7-7
j_gene: TRBJ2-5
d_gene: .
CDR3aa: CASSFQGSTTQYF
CDR3nt: TGTGCTAGCAGCTTTCAGGGAAGTACGACCCAGTACTTC

abundance: many
v_gene: TRBV7-2
j_gene: TRBJ2-7
d_gene: TRBD2
CDR3aa: CASSLRAGGTYEQYF
CDR3nt: TGTGCCAGCAGCTTAAGGGCGGGGGGGACCTACGAGCAGTACTTC

abundance: .
v_gene: TRBV7-3
j_gene: TRBJ2-7
d_gene: .
CDR3aa: CASSPRGVGYEQYF
CDR3nt: TGTGCCAGCAGCCCCCGCGGGGTAGGCTACGAGCAGTACTTC

abundance: few
v_gene: TRBV3-1
j_gene: TRBJ1-4
d_gene: TRBD1
CDR3aa: CASSPRTGGGSEKLFF
CDR3nt: TGTGCCAGCAGCCCCAGAACAGGGGGCGGGAGTGAAAAACTGTTTTTT

abundance: few
v_gene: TRBV25-1
j_gene: TRBJ2-1
d_gene: .
CDR3aa: CASSVDMSAKQFF
CDR3nt: TGTGCCAGCAGCGTTGATATGAGCGCAAAGCAGTTCTTC

abundance: .
v_gene: TRBV19
j_gene: TRBJ1-2
d_gene: .
CDR3aa: CASSSSGDGGYTF
CDR3nt: TGTGCCAGTAGCTCTTCCGGGGACGGTGGCTACACCTTC

abundance: .
v_gene: TRBV5-1
j_gene: TRBJ2-7
d_gene: TRBD1
CDR3aa: CASSNRDSHSYEQYF
CDR3nt: TGCGCCAGCAGCAACCGGGACAGCCACTCCTACGAGCAGTACTTC

abundance: few
v_gene: TRBV29-1
j_gene: TRBJ2-7
d_gene: .
CDR3aa: CSVEVRGANEQYF
CDR3nt: TGCAGCGTTGAAGTCCGGGGTGCCAACGAGCAGTACTTC

abundance: .
v_gene: TRBV28
j_gene: TRBJ1-3
d_gene: .
CDR3aa: CASSSPGSSGNTIYF
CDR3nt: TGTGCCAGCAGTTCTCCCGGATCCTCTGGAAACACCATATATTTT

abundance: few
v_gene: TRBV2
j_gene: TRBJ1-1
d_gene: .
CDR3aa: CASSVEGGGVEAFF
CDR3nt: TGTGCCAGCAGTGTGGAGGGCGGGGGAGTCGAAGCTTTCTTT

abundance: many
v_gene: TRBV6-4
j_gene: TRBJ2-3
d_gene: .
CDR3aa: CASSFSPRDTQYF
CDR3nt: TGTGCCAGCAGCTTTTCCCCGAGGGATACGCAGTATTTT

abundance: many
v_gene: TRBV9
j_gene: TRBJ2-5
d_gene: .
CDR3aa: CASSAGRETQYF
CDR3nt: TGTGCCAGCAGCGCGGGCCGGGAGACCCAGTACTTC

abundance: few
v_gene: TRBV6-4
j_gene: TRBJ2-3
d_gene: .
CDR3aa: CASSQLKSDTQYF
CDR3nt: TGTGCCAGCAGCCAACTAAAGTCAGATACGCAGTATTTT

abundance: many
v_gene: TRBV5-1
j_gene: TRBJ2-7
d_gene: .
CDR3aa: CASSLARDYEQYF
CDR3nt: TGCGCCAGCAGCTTGGCACGAGACTACGAGCAGTACTTC

abundance: .
v_gene: TRBV6-2/TRBV6-3
j_gene: TRBJ2-1
d_gene: TRBD2
CDR3aa: CASRRTSARSYNEQFF
CDR3nt: TGTGCCAGCAGGCGGACTAGCGCCCGCTCCTACAATGAGCAGTTCTTC

abundance: few
v_gene: TRBV15
j_gene: TRBJ2-7
d_gene: TRBD2
CDR3aa: CATSRDLRGGTYEQYF
CDR3nt: TGTGCCACCAGCAGAGATCTACGGGGGGGGACCTACGAGCAGTACTTC

abundance: .
v_gene: TRBV7-2
j_gene: TRBJ2-5
d_gene: TRBD2
CDR3aa: CASSLASGGPYQETQYF
CDR3nt: TGTGCCAGCAGCTTAGCTAGCGGGGGCCCGTACCAAGAGACCCAGTACTTC

abundance: once
v_gene: TRBV11-1
j_gene: TRBJ2-1
d_gene: TRBD1
CDR3aa: CASSLALGGHNEQFF
CDR3nt: TGTGCCAGCAGCTTAGCACTAGGGGGCCACAATGAGCAGTTCTTC

abundance: few
v_gene: TRBV14
j_gene: TRBJ2-1
d_gene: .
CDR3aa: CASSQTVGMGIGEQFF
CDR3nt: TGTGCCAGCAGCCAAACAGTAGGAATGGGGATAGGTGAGCAGTTCTTC

abundance: .
v_gene: TRBV5-1
j_gene: TRBJ1-1
d_gene: .
CDR3aa: CASRSTGVGGTEAFF
CDR3nt: TGCGCCAGCAGGTCAACTGGGGTTGGCGGAACTGAAGCTTTCTTT

abundance: .
v_gene: TRBV6-1
j_gene: TRBJ1-6
d_gene: TRBD1
CDR3aa: CATQGTANSPLHF
CDR3nt: TGTGCCACCCAGGGGACAGCTAATTCACCCCTCCACTTT

abundance: .
v_gene: TRBV7-9
j_gene: TRBJ2-7
d_gene: TRBD1
CDR3aa: CASGRQGVVYEQYF
CDR3nt: TGTGCCAGCGGCCGACAGGGGGTGGTTTACGAGCAGTACTTC

abundance: .
v_gene: TRBV3-1
j_gene: TRBJ2-5
d_gene: TRBD2
CDR3aa: CASSRRGAGVLETQYF
CDR3nt: TGTGCCAGCAGCCGCCGGGGAGCGGGGGTTTTGGAGACCCAGTACTTC

abundance: few
v_gene: TRBV19
j_gene: TRBJ1-2
d_gene: TRBD1
CDR3aa: CASSPRRQGAFYGYTF
CDR3nt: TGTGCCAGTAGTCCCCGGCGCCAGGGGGCTTTTTATGGCTACACCTTC

abundance: few
v_gene: TRBV20-1
j_gene: TRBJ2-7
d_gene: .
CDR3aa: CSARDPSLRGRAPYEQYF
CDR3nt: TGCAGTGCTAGAGATCCTTCTCTGCGGGGACGAGCCCCCTACGAGCAGTACTTC

abundance: .
v_gene: TRBV19
j_gene: TRBJ2-5
d_gene: TRBD2
CDR3aa: CASSMGREWETQYF
CDR3nt: TGTGCCAGTAGTATGGGGCGGGAGTGGGAGACCCAGTACTTC

abundance: few
v_gene: TRBV18
j_gene: TRBJ1-2
d_gene: TRBD1
CDR3aa: CASSPPAGTGEYGYTF
CDR3nt: TGTGCCAGCTCACCACCAGCCGGGACAGGGGAATATGGCTACACCTTC

abundance: .
v_gene: TRBV20-1
j_gene: TRBJ2-1
d_gene: TRBD2
CDR3aa: CSALSGSYNEQFF
CDR3nt: TGCAGTGCTCTTAGCGGGAGCTACAATGAGCAGTTCTTC

abundance: many
v_gene: TRBV4-1
j_gene: TRBJ1-1
d_gene: .
CDR3aa: CASSLIQGFTEAFF
CDR3nt: TGCGCCAGCAGCCTTATCCAGGGGTTTACTGAAGCTTTCTTT

abundance: .
v_gene: TRBV7-3
j_gene: TRBJ2-2
d_gene: TRBD1
CDR3aa: CASSSKAGTGGTGELFF
CDR3nt: TGTGCCAGCAGCTCCAAGGCCGGGACAGGTGGCACCGGGGAGCTGTTTTTT

abundance: .
v_gene: TRBV7-2
j_gene: TRBJ1-1
d_gene: .
CDR3aa: CASSWGGENTEAFF
CDR3nt: TGTGCCAGCAGTTGGGGGGGGGAGAACACTGAAGCTTTCTTT

abundance: many
v_gene: TRBV12-3/TRBV12-4
j_gene: TRBJ2-2
d_gene: .
CDR3aa: CASSFRGNANTGELFF
CDR3nt: TGTGCCAGCAGTTTTCGCGGGAACGCGAACACCGGGGAGCTGTTTTTT